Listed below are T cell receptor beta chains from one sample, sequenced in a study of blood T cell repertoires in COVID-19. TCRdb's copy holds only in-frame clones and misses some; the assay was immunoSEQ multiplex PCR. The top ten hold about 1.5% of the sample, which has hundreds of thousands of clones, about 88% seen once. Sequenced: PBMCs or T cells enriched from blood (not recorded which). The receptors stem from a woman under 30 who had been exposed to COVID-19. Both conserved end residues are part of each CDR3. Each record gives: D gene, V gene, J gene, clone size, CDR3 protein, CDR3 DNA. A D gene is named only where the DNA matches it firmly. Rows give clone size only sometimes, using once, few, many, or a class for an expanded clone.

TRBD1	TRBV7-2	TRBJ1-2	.	CASSFSGTDIYGYTF	TGTGCCAGCAGCTTTTCTGGGACAGACATTTATGGCTACACCTTC
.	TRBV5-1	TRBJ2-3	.	CASSSGNTDTQYF	TGCGCCAGCAGCTCCGGGAACACAGATACGCAGTATTTT
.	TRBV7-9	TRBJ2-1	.	CASSLTGDHNEQFF	TGTGCCAGCAGCTTAACGGGGGATCACAATGAGCAGTTCTTC
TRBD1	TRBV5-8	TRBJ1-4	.	CASSWGQGLEKLFF	TGTGCCAGCAGCTGGGGACAGGGTCTTGAAAAACTGTTTTTT
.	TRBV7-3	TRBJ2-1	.	CASKEGGTENNEQFF	TGTGCCAGCAAGGAGGGGGGGACCGAAAACAATGAGCAGTTCTTC
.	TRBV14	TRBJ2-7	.	CASSQDTAGHFSYEQYF	TGTGCCAGCAGCCAAGATACCGCAGGGCATTTCTCCTACGAGCAGTACTTC
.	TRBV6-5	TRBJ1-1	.	CASSYSSLGAEAFF	TGTGCCAGCAGTTACTCGTCCCTAGGCGCTGAAGCTTTCTTT
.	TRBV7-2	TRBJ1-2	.	CASSAYLEGQISGYTF	TGTGCCAGCAGCGCCTACTTGGAGGGGCAAATTTCGGGCTACACCTTC
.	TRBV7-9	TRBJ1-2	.	CASSSQGLGYGYTF	TGTGCCAGCAGCTCGCAGGGGCTCGGCTATGGCTACACCTTC
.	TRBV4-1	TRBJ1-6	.	CASSQQESSYNSPLHF	TGCGCCAGCAGCCAACAAGAGAGCTCCTATAATTCACCCCTCCACTTT
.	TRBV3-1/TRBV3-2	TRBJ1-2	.	CASAQGQIVNYGYTF	TGTGCCAGCGCCCAAGGACAGATCGTTAACTATGGCTACACCTTC
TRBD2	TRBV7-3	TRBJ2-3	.	CASSLNGGAVDTQYF	TGTGCCAGCAGCTTAAACGGGGGGGCCGTAGATACGCAGTATTTT
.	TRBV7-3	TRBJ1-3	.	CASSCPRDSGGNTIYF	TGTGCCAGCAGCTGCCCCCGGGACTCGGGTGGAAACACCATATATTTT
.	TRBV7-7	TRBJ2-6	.	CASSPSLSGANVLTF	TGTGCTAGCAGCCCTAGCCTCTCTGGGGCCAACGTCCTGACTTTC
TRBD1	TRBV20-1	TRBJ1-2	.	CSASADRGNYGYTF	TGCAGTGCTAGTGCGGACAGGGGAAACTATGGCTACACCTTC
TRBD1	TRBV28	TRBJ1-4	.	CASSWGRQGSDEKLFF	TGTGCCAGCAGTTGGGGGAGACAGGGAAGTGATGAAAAACTGTTTTTT
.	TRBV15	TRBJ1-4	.	CATTKSRWLDEKLFF	TGTGCCACCACCAAGAGTCGGTGGTTAGATGAAAAACTGTTTTTT
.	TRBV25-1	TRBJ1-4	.	CASSDTGRGGKLFF	TGTGCCAGCAGCGACACGGGGAGGGGCGGAAAACTGTTTTTT
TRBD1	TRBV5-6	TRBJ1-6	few	CASSLQGGNSPLHF	TGTGCCAGCAGCTTGCAGGGGGGTAATTCACCCCTCCACTTT
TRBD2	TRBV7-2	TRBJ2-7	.	CASSSLAGGDYEQYF	TGTGCCAGCAGCTCCCTAGCGGGAGGGGATTACGAGCAGTACTTC
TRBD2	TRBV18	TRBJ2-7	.	CASSPLPGLAGSATTEEQYF	TGTGCCAGCTCACCACTTCCGGGACTAGCGGGATCTGCTACTACGGAAGAGCAGTACTTC
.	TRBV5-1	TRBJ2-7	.	CASSRDTRTYEQYF	TGCGCCAGCAGCAGGGACACGAGGACCTACGAGCAGTACTTC
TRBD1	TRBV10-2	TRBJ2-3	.	CASSRTGGSDTQYF	TGCGCCAGCAGTAGGACAGGGGGATCAGATACGCAGTATTTT
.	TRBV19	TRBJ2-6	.	CASSIIGGYSGANVLTF	TGTGCCAGTAGTATAATCGGGGGATACTCTGGGGCCAACGTCCTGACTTTC
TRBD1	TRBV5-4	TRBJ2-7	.	CASSLPSQGVFEQYF	TGTGCCAGCAGCTTACCGTCACAGGGGGTGTTCGAGCAGTACTTC
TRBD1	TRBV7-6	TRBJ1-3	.	CASSLGGTGSGNTIYF	TGTGCCAGCAGCTTGGGGGGGACAGGCTCTGGAAACACCATATATTTT
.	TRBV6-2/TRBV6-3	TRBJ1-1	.	CASSSRKQYMNTEAFF	TGTGCCAGCAGCTCAAGGAAACAGTACATGAACACTGAAGCTTTCTTT
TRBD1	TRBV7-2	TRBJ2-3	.	CASSPSTTGSTDTQYF	TGTGCCAGCAGCCCCTCCACGACAGGGAGCACAGATACGCAGTATTTT
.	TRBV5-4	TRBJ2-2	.	CASSFKNTGELFF	TGTGCCAGCAGCTTCAAGAACACCGGGGAGCTGTTTTTT
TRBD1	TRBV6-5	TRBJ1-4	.	CASRGTGSLWEKLFF	TGTGCCAGCAGGGGGACAGGGTCCCTCTGGGAAAAACTGTTTTTT
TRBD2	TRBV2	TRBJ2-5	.	CASKAAGGPETQYF	TGTGCCAGCAAGGCCGCGGGGGGGCCTGAGACCCAGTACTTC